The 18 T cell receptor beta chains listed next were all sequenced from one sample in a study of T cell responses to AZD1222 COVID-19 vaccine. Sequenced by immunoSEQ multiplex PCR; TCRdb stores in-frame clones only, minus some. The table lists around 99,000 clones, roughly 90% of them singletons, with approximately 4.7% in the top ten. Sequencing was performed on peripheral blood, taken on day 0 of AZD1222 vaccination. These receptors were taken from an adult in good health.

This sequence joins TRBV7-2 and TRBJ1-2; D gene unclear. The CDR3 has 15 amino acids. V lost 5 bases to trimming and J lost 5 bases, with 18 bases between them. Germline CDR1 and CDR2: SGHTA and FQGNSA. The CDR3 DNA reads TGTGCCAGCAGCACACCTCCCTTGGCCGCTTATGGCTACACCTTC. This translates into CASSTPPLAAYGYTF.

This sequence joins TRBV7-2 and TRBJ2-2; TRBD1 matches at 9 bases. CDR3 length: 14 amino acids. V trimming: 7 bases; J trimming: 6 bases; junction bases outside the gene matches: 6. The germline V gene has CDR1 SGHTA and CDR2 FQGNSA. CDR3 nucleotide sequence: TGTGCCAGCACACCGGGACAGGGCTCCGGGGAGCTGTTTTTT. Encoded protein: CASTPGQGSGELFF.

This clone was detected only once. The chain joins TRBV6-5 to TRBJ1-1, with a tentative D call TRBD1 (6 bases). V was pared by 4 bases and J by 1 base, with 13 bases between. CDR1 and CDR2 (germline): MNHEY, SVGAGI. The CDR3 is made up of 15 amino acids. The CDR3 DNA follows: TGTGCCAGCAGTTTCGTCAGGGGCCGGAACACTGAAGCTTTCTTT. Residues: CASSFVRGRNTEAFF.

The rearrangement joins TRBV25-1 to TRBJ2-5; D tentatively fits TRBD1 or TRBD2 (6 bases each). The V gene lost 2 bases and the J gene lost 4 bases, with 14 bases spanning the gap. The CDR3 contains 15 residues. Germline V gene lookup returns CDR1 MGHDK and CDR2 SYGVNS. In nucleotides, the CDR3 is TGTGCCAGCAGTGAAGATCGGGGGCTTGGAGAGACCCAGTACTTC. Translating gives CASSEDRGLGETQYF. Full variable domain (outside the CDR3, taken from reference TRBV25-1 and TRBJ2-5): EADIYQTPRYLVIGTGKKITLECSQTMGHDKMYWYQQDPGMELHLIHYSYGVNSTEKGDLSSESTVSRIRTEHFPLTLESARPSHTSQYLCASSEDRGLGETQYFGPGTRLLVL.

This clone appeared a few times. The chain employs TRBV19 and TRBJ1-1; tentatively, D is TRBD1 (5 bases). V was cut by 2 bases and J by 12 bases, with 19 bases left in between. This CDR3 region has 14 residues. The germline gives CDR1 LNHDA, CDR2 SQIVND (reference sequence). The CDR3 DNA sequence: TGTGCCAGTAGTATAAGGTGGGACCCGGGGGAAACTTTCTTT. Amino acid sequence: CASSIRWDPGETFF.

The chain combines TRBV30 with TRBJ1-3; D unresolved. V lost 2 bases and J 2 bases, leaving 4 bases between the germline ends. This CDR3 has 12 amino acids. The germline CDR1 and CDR2 sequences are GTSNPN and SVGIG (reference sequence). For the CDR3, the DNA is TGTGCCTGGAGTAGGGCTGGAAACACCATATATTTT. Encoded protein: CAWSRAGNTIYF.

The V and J genes are TRBV4-1 and TRBJ2-4, with 11 positions matching TRBD2. Germline V gives CDR1 MGHRA, CDR2 YSYEKL. Trimming cost V 0 bases and J 0 bases; bases outside gene matches: 7. CDR3 size: 19 residues. The CDR3 DNA reads TGCGCCAGCAGCCAAGATCCCCTAGCGGGAGGCTTAGCCAAAAACATTCAGTACTTC. This translates into CASSQDPLAGGLAKNIQYF.

This chain connects TRBV7-6 to TRBJ1-1; maybe TRBD1 (6 bases). V was shortened by 8 bases and J by 4 bases, with 23 bases between the two germline ends. Germline V gene lookup returns CDR1 SGHVS and CDR2 FNYEAQ. The CDR3 covers 16 residues. CDR3 loop: CASEKGGLRGSTEAFF. The DNA of the CDR3 is TGTGCCAGCGAAAAAGGGGGGTTGAGGGGTTCCACTGAAGCTTTCTTT. The whole variable domain, filled in from reference TRBV7-6 and TRBJ1-1, reads GAGVSQSPRYKVTKRGQDVALRCDPISGHVSLYWYRQALGQGPEFLTYFNYEAQQDKSGLPNDRFSAERPEGSISTLTIQRTEQRDSAMYRCASEKGGLRGSTEAFFGQGTRLTVV.

Here the CDR3 reads CASSPKGPLGYGYTF. CDR3 nucleotide sequence: TGTGCCAGCAGCCCGAAGGGGCCCCTGGGCTATGGCTACACCTTC. V gene TRBV7-2 combines with J gene TRBJ1-2, with D perhaps matching TRBD1 (5 bases). V lost 5 bases, J lost 4 bases, and 17 bases lay in between. In germline, CDR1 is SGHTA, CDR2 FQGNSA. The CDR3 runs to 15 residues.

This clone was seen a few times. The chain is built from TRBV6-2 or TRBV6-3 and TRBJ2-5; the match to TRBD1 covers 9 bases. After removal of 5 bases from V and 5 bases from J, the junction contained 12 bases not matched to a gene. The germline V gene encodes CDR1 MNHEY and CDR2 SVGEGT. The CDR3 contains 16 residues. The CDR3, as DNA: TGTGCCAGCAGTCTCCCCGGGACAGGGCTCGGGGAGACCCAGTACTTC. This sequence encodes CASSLPGTGLGETQYF.

This rearrangement joins TRBV5-1 to TRBJ2-5, with a tentative D call TRBD2 (6 bases). The CDR3 is 16 amino acids. The ends were cut back, 0 bases at V and 5 bases at J, with 17 bases in the middle. Germline CDR1 is SGHRS and CDR2 is YFSETQ. The DNA for the CDR3 is TGCGCCAGCAGCTTGGGGGGACTGTCTGATGCGGAGACCCAGTACTTC. Protein: CASSLGGLSDAETQYF.

The CDR3 region is CASSLFRASDTQYF. CDR3 in DNA: TGTGCCAGCAGTTTATTCCGAGCGTCGGATACGCAGTATTTT. The rearrangement uses TRBV28 and TRBJ2-3; D not certain. V was clipped by 1 base and J by 6 bases, with 11 bases between them. The CDR3 is 14 residues long. CDR1 and CDR2 (germline): MDHEN, SYDVKM. Based on the CDR3 plus reference TRBV28 and TRBJ2-3, the full variable domain is DVKVTQSSRYLVKRTGEKVFLECVQDMDHENMFWYRQDPGLGLRLIYFSYDVKMKEKGDIPEGYSVSREKKERFSLILESASTNQTSMYLCASSLFRASDTQYFGPGTRLTVL.

This rearrangement joins TRBV21-1 to TRBJ1-6. TRBV21-1 is a pseudogene locus. The CDR3 is made up of 17 amino acids. The CDR3, as DNA: TGTGCCAGCAGCCCTCCTAGTCGACACGGGGGGGATTCACCCCTCCACTTT. Residues: CASSPPSRHGGDSPLHF.

This chain connects TRBV7-2 to TRBJ1-1; D unclear. The CDR3 has 13 amino acids. Looked up from germline, CDR1 is SGHTA and CDR2 is FQGNSA. Trimming stripped 5 bases from V and 3 bases from J, with 10 bases between. The CDR3 DNA follows: TGTGCCAGCAGCCCCCGGCGGTACACTGAAGCTTTCTTT. Its translation: CASSPRRYTEAFF.

The chain couples TRBV20-1 to TRBJ2-5; D call uncertain. The CDR3 covers 10 residues. V dropped 5 bases and J dropped 3 bases, with 4 bases sitting between them. In germline, CDR1 is DFQATT, CDR2 SNEGSKA (reference sequence). The CDR3 here is CSAGKETQYF. CDR3 nucleotides: TGCAGTGCTGGAAAAGAGACCCAGTACTTC.

The chain links TRBV2 to TRBJ1-2; tentative D call: TRBD1 (5 bases). The length of the CDR3 is 14 residues. The germline V and J ends were trimmed by 4 bases and 0 bases, with 9 bases remaining between them. Per the germline V gene, CDR1 is SNHLY and CDR2 is FYNNEI. CDR3 residues: CASSVQAPNYGYTF. For the CDR3, the DNA is TGTGCCAGCAGTGTACAGGCTCCTAACTATGGCTACACCTTC.

V usage is TRBV7-2 and J usage is TRBJ2-1, with TRBD2 matching 8 bases. The ends lost 5 bases at V and 8 bases at J; junction bases unmatched: 14. This CDR3 is 16 amino acids long. CDR1 is SGHTA and CDR2 is FQGNSA in the germline V gene. The CDR3 spells CASSGLYLAGSDEQFF. The CDR3 coding sequence is TGTGCCAGCAGCGGGCTTTACTTAGCGGGGTCGGATGAGCAGTTCTTC.

This chain connects TRBV25-1 to TRBJ1-1; perhaps TRBD1 as D (5 bases). Trimming removed 4 bases at V and 3 bases at J, with 12 bases between. Per germline, CDR1 MGHDK and CDR2 SYGVNS. This CDR3 spans 14 amino acids. The CDR3 coding sequence is TGTGCCAGCAGTGGGATGGGGCAAGACACTGAAGCTTTCTTT. Translating gives CASSGMGQDTEAFF.